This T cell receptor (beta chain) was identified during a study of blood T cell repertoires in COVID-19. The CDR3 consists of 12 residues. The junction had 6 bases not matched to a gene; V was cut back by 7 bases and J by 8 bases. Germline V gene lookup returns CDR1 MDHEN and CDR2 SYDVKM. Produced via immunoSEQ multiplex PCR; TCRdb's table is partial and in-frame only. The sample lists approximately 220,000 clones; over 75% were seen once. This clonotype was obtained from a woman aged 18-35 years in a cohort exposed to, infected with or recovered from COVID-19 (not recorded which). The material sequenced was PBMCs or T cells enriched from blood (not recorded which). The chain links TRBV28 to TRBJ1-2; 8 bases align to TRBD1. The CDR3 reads CASKQGARGYTF. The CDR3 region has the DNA TGTGCCAGCAAGCAGGGGGCGCGCGGCTACACCTTC.